The present T cell receptor (beta chain) was sequenced within a study of T-cell memory formation after mild COVID-19. About this clonotype: Antigen specificity is unknown.

General study results and limits: Contracting clones, day 15 to 85, had balanced CD4/CD8, and later expanders favored CD4+.

In germline, CDR1 is MGHDK, CDR2 SYGVNS. V trimming: 4 bases; J trimming: 4 bases; junction bases outside the gene matches: 4. The CDR3 loop spans 16 amino acids. From the 5' RACE reads, TCRdb called clonotypes with MiXCR, one entry per CDR3 protein. Among 400,000 to 500,000 distinct CDR3 sequences listed, around 20% were seen once. This receptor was taken from an adult woman who had mild COVID-19 (a few samples of this study predate the infection). Cell type and time point are not known. The chain joins TRBV25-1 to TRBJ2-2, with 12 bases lining up with TRBD2. Specimen: PBMCs or a T cell subset sorted from them (not recorded which). As DNA, the CDR3 is TGTGCCAGCAGTGGACTAGCGGGGGTCACCACCGGGGAGCTGTTTTTT. Translated, it gives CASSGLAGVTTGELFF.